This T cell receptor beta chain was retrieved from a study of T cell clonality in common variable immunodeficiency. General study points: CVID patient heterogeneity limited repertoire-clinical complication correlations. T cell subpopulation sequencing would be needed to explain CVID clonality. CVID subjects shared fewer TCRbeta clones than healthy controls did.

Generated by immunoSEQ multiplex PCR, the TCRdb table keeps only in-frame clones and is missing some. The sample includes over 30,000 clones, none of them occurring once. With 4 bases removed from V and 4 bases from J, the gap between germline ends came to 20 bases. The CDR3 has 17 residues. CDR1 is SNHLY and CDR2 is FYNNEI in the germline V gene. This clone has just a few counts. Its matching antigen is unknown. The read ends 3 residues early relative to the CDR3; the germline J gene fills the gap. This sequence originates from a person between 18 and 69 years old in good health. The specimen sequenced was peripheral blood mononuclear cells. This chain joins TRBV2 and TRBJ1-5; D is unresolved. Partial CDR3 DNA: TGTGCCAGCAGTGCACGCTCGCCCCGTAACGCGAATCAGCCC. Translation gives CASSARSPRNANQP. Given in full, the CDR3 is CASSARSPRNANQPQHF.